This is a list of T cell receptor beta chains from one sample in a study of T cell repertoires in cytomegalovirus infection. TCRdb reanalysed the reads using MiXCR and keeps one entry per CDR3 protein. The repertoire holds fewer than 1,000,000 distinct CDR3 sequences, with approximately 31% as singletons. Their specific antigens are unknown. Specimen: cultured CD8+ T cells from PBMCs, collected from culture after CMV antigen stimulation. Receptor source: a human donor in good health (CMV status not recorded). Some clones in this sample may be carry-over from other donors' samples. Both conserved end residues are part of each CDR3. The D gene is left open where the match is weak. A clone size is listed for some rows: how often the clone was seen (once, few, many), or a class if it is expanded.

j_call,clone_size,d_call,v_call,cdr3_aa
TRBJ2-2,few,NA,TRBV4-1,CASSQDPAGDNTGELFF
TRBJ1-5,NA,TRBD1,TRBV7-6,CASSLALGTGGNQPQHF
TRBJ1-3,NA,TRBD1,TRBV2,CASNPTGTGNTIYF
TRBJ1-1,few,TRBD1,TRBV10-3,CAISESGTGLNTEAFF
TRBJ2-3,NA,TRBD2,TRBV12-3/TRBV12-4,CASSLELAVDTQYF
TRBJ2-2,NA,TRBD2,TRBV9,CASSVALTGGGNTGELFF
TRBJ2-4,few,NA,TRBV19,CASSIGLEGLIQYF
TRBJ2-2,many,NA,TRBV7-6,CASSPPVMNTGELFF
TRBJ1-2,NA,NA,TRBV12-3/TRBV12-4,CASSLTGRLHYGYTF
TRBJ2-1,NA,NA,TRBV6-1,CASSGHFSYNEQFF
TRBJ2-5,few,NA,TRBV6-2/TRBV6-3,CASRQVTDETQYF
TRBJ2-7,NA,NA,TRBV24-1,CATSAGGSRQYF
TRBJ1-2,few,TRBD1,TRBV20-1,CSGLDRGRGYTF
TRBJ2-1,NA,NA,TRBV7-6,CTSSVGLGNEQFF
TRBJ1-2,NA,TRBD1,TRBV6-5,CASSYGGTDYGYTF
TRBJ1-5,NA,NA,TRBV11-3,CASSLDEGGWPQHF
TRBJ1-2,NA,NA,TRBV11-3,CASSRDGGDYTF
TRBJ2-5,NA,TRBD1,TRBV12-5,CASGNPGGGQETQYF
TRBJ1-2,once,NA,TRBV6-1,CASRIPGPLQYDYTF
TRBJ1-5,NA,NA,TRBV4-2,CASSQSISGGVGQSQHF
TRBJ2-5,NA,NA,TRBV9,CASSPRTAIQETQYF
TRBJ2-2,NA,TRBD1,TRBV7-9,CASSYLGQPNAGELFF
TRBJ2-3,NA,TRBD2,TRBV7-2,CASSAGTTATDTQYF
TRBJ2-1,NA,TRBD1,TRBV12-3/TRBV12-4,CASSPRQGVINEQFF
TRBJ2-3,NA,TRBD1,TRBV6-6,CASTQGDRVTDTQYF
TRBJ2-3,NA,NA,TRBV14,CANSPGRGTDTQYF
TRBJ1-2,NA,TRBD1,TRBV4-2,CASSQEWDRGHGYTF
TRBJ2-3,few,NA,TRBV25-1,CASSEFFGADGSSTDTQYF
TRBJ2-7,NA,NA,TRBV4-1,CASSHRGNSYEQYF
TRBJ2-1,many,NA,TRBV7-6,CASSLAELRDPHEQFF
TRBJ2-5,NA,NA,TRBV15,CATSRDLGAQYF
TRBJ2-1,few,TRBD2,TRBV6-2/TRBV6-3,CASSYSGLAGDNEQFF
TRBJ2-3,few,TRBD2,TRBV4-1,CASSQDGGTSGWVSDTQYF
TRBJ2-5,NA,TRBD1,TRBV7-7,CASSLGGQGSTETQYF
TRBJ1-3,few,NA,TRBV19,CASSLAVSGNTIYF
TRBJ2-3,NA,NA,TRBV7-9,CASPGGTSTDTQYF
TRBJ1-5,NA,TRBD1,TRBV6-1,CASSEGQGASQPQHF
TRBJ1-3,NA,TRBD1,TRBV6-1,CATIFDREYF
TRBJ1-5,NA,NA,TRBV25-1,CASITCRELDSNQPQHF
TRBJ1-1,few,NA,TRBV7-2,CASSHLRGTEAFF
TRBJ2-1,few,NA,TRBV10-3,CAIMRGGVEQFF
TRBJ1-1,NA,NA,TRBV7-9,CASSLTGPMNTEAFF
TRBJ1-6,NA,NA,TRBV5-3,CARSSRRDSPLHF
TRBJ2-2,few,NA,TRBV6-2/TRBV6-3,CATEDAGDSNTGELFF
TRBJ2-1,NA,NA,TRBV4-2,CASSTGIHEQFF
TRBJ1-5,few,NA,TRBV27,CASSETFNQPQHF
TRBJ2-3,few,NA,TRBV6-1,CASSVLPTDTQYF
TRBJ2-1,few,NA,TRBV7-9,CASPPPDSYNEQFF
TRBJ1-5,few,NA,TRBV12-3/TRBV12-4,CASSLGPGGQPQHF
TRBJ1-2,few,NA,TRBV10-3,CAISERERGYTF
TRBJ2-1,few,TRBD2,TRBV12-3/TRBV12-4,CASSGSGGSYNEQFF
TRBJ2-3,few,TRBD1,TRBV2,CASFPSPGRGQGAADTQYF
TRBJ2-6,NA,NA,TRBV7-9,CASSSFDSGLANVLTF